This T cell receptor beta chain was identified in a study of STAT5B mutations in CD4+ large granular lymphocyte leukemia. Study-wide findings and caveats: 8/27 top patient clones versus 2/35 control clones were TRBV06-family.

Notes on this clone: What it binds is unknown.

Trimming left V 2 bases short and J 5 bases short, with 3 bases between. CDR1 and CDR2 (germline): SGHNT, YENEEA. The CDR3 contains 11 residues. Authors' analysis steps: The detection floor for productive clonotype frequency was 2.59 x 10-5. Measured with immunoSEQ multiplex PCR; TCRdb has only the in-frame clones, and not every one. V and J calls and clone size are as listed in that table; D and trimming were resolved from the DNA. The sample holds tens of thousands of clones, roughly 81% seen once. V is TRBV11-3 and J is TRBJ1-1; D gene uncertain. The sequence derives from a human donor in good health. Material: CD4+ T cells from blood buffy coats. CDR3 loop: CASSLTTEAFF. CDR3 DNA sequence: TGTGCCAGCAGCTTAACGACTGAAGCTTTCTTT.